Ten or more counts support the clone carrying this TCR beta chain. The data are from a study of T-cell reconstitution after alpha-beta-depleted transplantation in children. Preparing the TCRbeta library involved the use of unique molecular identifiers. In TCRdb, the PCR reads were re-called with MiXCR into one record per CDR3 protein. The sample comprises about 100,000 distinct CDR3 sequences, approximately 6.9% of which are singletons, and approximately 23% rests with the top ten. Trimming pared 4 bases from V and 1 base from J, leaving 18 bases between. Germline CDR1 and CDR2: SGHTA and FQGNSA. The CDR3 spans 17 residues.

Material: PBMCs, mostly from graft donor cells, obtained 360 days after TCRalphabeta/CD19-depleted stem cell transplant. This clonotype was obtained from a male patient aged 2 to 9 who had a stem cell transplant for acute lymphoblastic leukemia, so the T cells may come from the graft donor. This chain links TRBV7-2 with TRBJ2-3; possible D gene TRBD1, 6 bases. CDR3: CASSSFLPGTRTDTQYF. The CDR3 nucleotides read TGTGCCAGCAGCTCCTTTCTACCCGGGACACGCACAGATACGCAGTATTTT. Full variable domain (missing parts from reference TRBV7-2 and TRBJ2-3): GAGVSQSPSNKVTEKGKDVELRCDPISGHTALYWYRQSLGQGLEFLIYFQGNSAPDKSGLPSDRFSAERTGGSVSTLTIQRTQQEDSAVYLCASSSFLPGTRTDTQYFGPGTRLTVL.